The TCR beta chain under discussion was sequenced for a study of Graves' ophthalmopathy and Graves' hyperthyroidism. Findings and limits, study-wide: Blood samples also showed most expanded thyroid clonotypes exceeding 0.001 frequency. Forecasting of ophthalmopathy progression by the model achieved almost 71% sensitivity and roughly 78% specificity. Classification of ophthalmopathy versus stable hyperthyroidism by a 13-signature model yielded just under 90% sensitivity and just over 80% specificity.

Concerning this clonotype itself: No antigen is known for it. It is likely a read error, because the conserved phenylalanine at the end of the CDR3 is missing.

Researchers took RNA transcripts and amplified TCR beta CDR3 regions from them. After a first-round RT-PCR with HTBI primers, a second-round multiplex PCR was run. TCRdb re-analysed the multiplex PCR reads in MiXCR, keeping a single row per CDR3 protein. The sample holds more than 550,000 distinct CDR3 sequences, about two fifths seen once. The V and J ends lost 0 bases and 3 bases respectively, with 10 bases between them. The CDR3 runs 14 residues. CDR1 and CDR2 from the germline V gene are SGHRS and YFSETQ. Certain patients were not enrolled. These were patients with other autoimmune diseases, uncontrolled infections, pregnancy or lactation.

The sequence was obtained from an adult man with Graves' ophthalmopathy. The chain links TRBV5-1 to TRBJ2-7; unclear D gene. What was sequenced was peripheral blood. The chain's CDR3 is CASSLANAVYEQYC. In DNA form, the CDR3 reads TGCGCCAGCAGCTTGGCCAACGCGGTCTACGAGCAGTACTGC.